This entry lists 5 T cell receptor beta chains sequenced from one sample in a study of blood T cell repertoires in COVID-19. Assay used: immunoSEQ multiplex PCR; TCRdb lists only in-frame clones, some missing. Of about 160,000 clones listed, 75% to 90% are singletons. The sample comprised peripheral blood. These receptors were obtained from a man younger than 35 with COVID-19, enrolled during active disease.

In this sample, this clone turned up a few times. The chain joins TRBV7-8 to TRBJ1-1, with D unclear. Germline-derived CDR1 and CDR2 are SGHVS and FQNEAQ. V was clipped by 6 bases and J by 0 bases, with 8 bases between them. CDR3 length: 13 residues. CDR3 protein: CASRASLNTEAFF. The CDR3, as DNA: TGTGCCAGCAGGGCCTCGTTGAACACTGAAGCTTTCTTT.

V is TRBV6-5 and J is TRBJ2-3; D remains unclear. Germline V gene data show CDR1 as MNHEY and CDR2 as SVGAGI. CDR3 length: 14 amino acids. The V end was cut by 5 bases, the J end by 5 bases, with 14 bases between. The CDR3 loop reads CASSLDIQLDTQYF. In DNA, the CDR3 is TGTGCCAGCAGTCTCGACATACAGTTAGATACGCAGTATTTT.

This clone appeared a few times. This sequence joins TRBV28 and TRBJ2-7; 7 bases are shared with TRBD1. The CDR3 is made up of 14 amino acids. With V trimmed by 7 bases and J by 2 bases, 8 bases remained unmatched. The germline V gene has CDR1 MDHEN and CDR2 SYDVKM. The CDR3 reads CASTRTGGAYEQYF. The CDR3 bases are TGTGCCAGCACCCGGACAGGAGGAGCCTACGAGCAGTACTTC. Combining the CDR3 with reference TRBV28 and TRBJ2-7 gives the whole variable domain DVKVTQSSRYLVKRTGEKVFLECVQDMDHENMFWYRQDPGLGLRLIYFSYDVKMKEKGDIPEGYSVSREKKERFSLILESASTNQTSMYLCASTRTGGAYEQYFGPGTRLTVT.

Here the CDR3 reads CASSFLTRRAGNEKLFF. DNA for the CDR3: TGTGCCAGCAGTTTTTTGACCAGGCGGGCCGGTAATGAAAAACTGTTTTTT. The chain recombines TRBV28 with TRBJ1-4; D gene uncertain. Between the trimmed V and J ends, which lost 3 bases and 4 bases, there was a span of 18 bases. Germline CDR1 reads MDHEN; CDR2 reads SYDVKM. CDR3 length: 17 residues.

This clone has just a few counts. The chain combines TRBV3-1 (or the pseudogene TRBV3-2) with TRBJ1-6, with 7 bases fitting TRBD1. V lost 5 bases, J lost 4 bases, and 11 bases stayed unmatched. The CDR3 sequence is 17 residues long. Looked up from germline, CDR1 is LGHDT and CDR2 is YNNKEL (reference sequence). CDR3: CASSSTTLGQYNSPLHF. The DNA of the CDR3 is TGTGCCAGCAGCTCCACAACCCTGGGACAGTATAATTCACCCCTCCACTTT.